Ten or more counts support the clone carrying this T cell receptor beta chain. Antigen unknown. Time point defined: patch test 2, 6 weeks after DPC sensitization. Treatment reported: therapeutic diphenylcyclopropenone sensitization with weekly scalp DPC. Unique molecular identifiers were attached to individual cDNA molecules within the library. Via MiXCR, TCRdb re-called the RACE reads, giving one row per CDR3 protein. In the table there are nearly 95,000 distinct CDR3 sequences, about 10% of which are singletons. The entry originates in a study of human T cells and chemical hapten exposure. General observations from the study: No change in TCRs above 1 in 1000 frequency was produced by DPC sensitization. Compared to controls, expanded TCRs made significantly more large clusters of similar CDR3s.

The ends lost 11 bases at V and 2 bases at J; junction bases unmatched: 9. CDR1 is ENHRY and CDR2 is SYGVKD in the germline V gene. The CDR3 consists of 14 residues. This chain uses TRBV10-3 with TRBJ2-7; 10 bases match TRBD2. The sequenced sample was whole blood, obtained in connection with sensitization to the hapten diphenylcyclopropenone (DPC). The sequence was collected from a man in his forties with alopecia areata. Some clones in this sample may be carry-over from other donors' samples. CDR3 in DNA: TGTGCCGCGGGCCCTAGCGGGAGCCCCTACGAGCAGTACTTC. It is translated as CAAGPSGSPYEQYF.